This T cell receptor (beta chain) was sequenced for a study of cytomegalovirus exposure and HLA in healthy donors. Study information: The early release's HLA-typed donors yielded 65 million to 85 million unique TCRs.

The V and J ends lost 0 bases and 7 bases, in that order; junction bases with no gene match: 8. In germline, CDR1 is SGHKS, CDR2 YYEKEE (reference sequence). The CDR3 covers 15 residues. Study observations and caveats: In an earlier analysis, in some 500 donors, most V segments appeared productive either ~90% or ~30% of the time. Researchers counted approximately 160 TCR beta chains as cytomegalovirus-associated.

A multiplex PCR was run with 60 Vbeta primers and 13 Jbeta primers. Original processing methods: An analysis that came later counted 77 million or so unique TCR beta chains, 9 million to 12 million shared. Clones were sequenced by immunoSEQ multiplex PCR, and TCRdb holds only the in-frame ones, with some missing. V and J calls and clone size are those listed in that table; D and trimming were worked out from the DNA. The profile shows about 130,000 clones, roughly 85% of them singletons. About this clone itself: The antigen is not known.

Specimen: PBMCs. The TCR originated in a man aged 35 to 55 in good health and CMV-seropositive. The chain has TRBV5-5 and TRBJ2-7, with TRBD1 identical over 9 bases. The CDR3 bases are TGTGCCAGCAGCTTGGCCCGACAGGGGGGCGAGGAGCAGTACTTC. It encodes CASSLARQGGEEQYF.